The T cell receptor (beta chain) described here comes from a study of CD8 T cells in Susac syndrome. RNA was extracted with the RNeasy kit, and a quantity of 0.5 to 1 ug was reverse transcribed using random hexamers. TCRdb re-analysed the immunoSEQ multiplex PCR reads in MiXCR, keeping a single row per CDR3 protein. Of 100,000 to 110,000 distinct CDR3 sequences listed, roughly 96% were seen once; the top ten hold 0.3%. Sequencing used CD8+ T cells from PBMCs. This clonotype was obtained from a human donor with Susac syndrome.

The CDR3 region is CASSKGGRESAYGYTF. CDR3 DNA sequence: TGTGCCAGCAGCAAAGGGGGCAGAGAGTCGGCGTATGGCTACACCTTC. This rearrangement joins TRBV21-1 to TRBJ1-2; the table gives TRBD1 as D, unverified against the DNA. TRBV21-1 is termed a pseudogene. CDR3 length: 16 residues.